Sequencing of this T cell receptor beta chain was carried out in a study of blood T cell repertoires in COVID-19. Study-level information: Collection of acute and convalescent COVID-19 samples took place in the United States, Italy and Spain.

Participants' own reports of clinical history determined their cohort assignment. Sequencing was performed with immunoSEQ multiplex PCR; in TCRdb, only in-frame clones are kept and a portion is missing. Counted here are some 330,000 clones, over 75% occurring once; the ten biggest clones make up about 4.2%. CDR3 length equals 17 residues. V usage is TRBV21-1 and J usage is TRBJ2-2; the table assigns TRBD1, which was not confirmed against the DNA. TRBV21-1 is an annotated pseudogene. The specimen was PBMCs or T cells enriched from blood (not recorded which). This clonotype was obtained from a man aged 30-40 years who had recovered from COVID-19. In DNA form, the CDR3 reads TGTGCCAGCAGCCACTTAGGACAGGGCAAATGGTCCGGGGAGCTGTTTTTT. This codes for CASSHLGQGKWSGELFF.